This passage covers 29 T cell receptor beta chains from one sample sequenced in a study of radiation and T cells in renal cell carcinoma. Only in-frame clones appear in the TCRdb table, and some are missing; sequencing was by immunoSEQ multiplex PCR. The sample yields 130,000 to 150,000 clones, about 88% seen once. Documented time point: baseline pretreatment blood. Stated treatment: 15 Gy SBRT to primary tumor, nephrectomy 4 weeks later. The sample here was blood, taken from a patient whose treatment included radiotherapy and nephrectomy. The receptor source for this set is a woman aged 65 to 85 with renal cell carcinoma.

This chain joins TRBV7-2 and TRBJ2-1; no definite D call. Germline loops: CDR1 SGHTA, CDR2 FQGNSA. V lost 2 bases to trimming and J lost 8 bases, with 13 bases between them. The CDR3 totals 14 residues. As DNA, the CDR3 is TGTGCCAGCAGCTTAAAGGTCAACCCAGATGAGCAGTTCTTC. Encoded protein: CASSLKVNPDEQFF.

The chain carries TRBV23-1 and TRBJ1-5; tentatively, D is TRBD1 (5 bases). TRBV23-1 is identified as an open reading frame with a role that is uncertain. The CDR3 extends over 14 amino acids. Trimming took off 6 bases at V and 6 bases at J, with 15 bases between the two ends. This CDR3 is CASRQHTGGQPQHF. CDR3 coding DNA: TGCGCCAGCAGACAACACACGGGGGGTCAGCCCCAGCATTTT.

The chain has TRBV5-4 and TRBJ2-5; no definite D call. In germline, CDR1 is SGHNT, CDR2 YYREEE (reference sequence). The CDR3 totals 15 residues. V was clipped by 4 bases and J by 0 bases, with 13 bases between them. In nucleotides, the CDR3 is TGTGCCAGCAGCCGCGGTCCCGACTACCAAGAGACCCAGTACTTC. It specifies CASSRGPDYQETQYF.

Note on this clone: As the CDR3 is not closed by the conserved phenylalanine or tryptophan, this likely results from a read error. The V and J genes are TRBV29-1 and TRBJ1-6; 10 bases match TRBD1. The germline V gene encodes CDR1 SQVTM and CDR2 ANQGSEA. The trim removed 6 bases at V and 10 bases at J, leaving 9 bases unmatched. The CDR3 is 14 residues long. CDR3 amino acids: CSVLGQGEGSPLHL. DNA for the CDR3: TGCAGCGTCCTAGGACAGGGGGAGGGGTCACCCCTCCACCTT.

The gene calls are TRBV11-2 and TRBJ1-3, with no clear D. CDR1 SGHAT and CDR2 FQNNGV come from the germline V gene. There are 14 residues in the CDR3. Trimming shortened V by 3 bases and J by 0 bases, and 6 bases separated the two germline ends. CDR3 in DNA: TGTGCCAGCAGCTTCAAACTCTCTGGAAACACCATATATTTT. Protein product: CASSFKLSGNTIYF.

V usage is TRBV28 and J usage is TRBJ1-2; D unresolved. CDR3 length: 12 residues. V lost 11 bases and J lost 8, with 18 bases in between. Germline CDR1 and CDR2: MDHEN and SYDVKM. CDR3 DNA sequence: TGTGCCGTAACCCCACACTTTTACGGCTACACCTTC. Its protein product is CAVTPHFYGYTF.

The chain recombines TRBV6-5 with TRBJ1-2; D gene ambiguous. V dropped 0 bases and J dropped 3 bases, with 11 bases sitting between them. CDR1 is MNHEY and CDR2 is SVGAGI in the germline V gene. CDR3 length equals 15 residues. CDR3 coding DNA: TGTGCCAGCAGTTACTCACCAATCCTCGACTATGGCTACACCTTC. It specifies CASSYSPILDYGYTF.

Details on this clone: The junction and the germline gene differ at one end; a read error may be behind it. J is TRBJ1-2 and V is TRBV7-2, with D possibly TRBD1 on 6 matching bases. Germline CDR1 is SGHTA and CDR2 is FQGNSA. The CDR3 extends over 14 amino acids. The CDR3 nucleotides are TGTGCCAGCAGATTAGCCCCAGGGGACTATGGCCACACCTTC. Encoded protein: CASRLAPGDYGHTF.

V gene TRBV29-1 combines with J gene TRBJ1-2; 7 bases agree with TRBD1. The CDR3 totals 15 residues. After removal of 6 bases from V and 6 bases from J, the junction contained 16 bases not matched to a gene. Germline CDR1 and CDR2: SQVTM and ANQGSEA. CDR3 in DNA: TGCAGCGTGCAGATTCCCGGGACAGCGTACGATGGCTACACCTTC. Its translation: CSVQIPGTAYDGYTF.

V usage is TRBV13 and J usage is TRBJ2-5; 10 bases match TRBD2. The CDR3 extends over 15 amino acids. With V trimmed by 4 bases and J by 5 bases, 7 bases remained unmatched. Germline loops: CDR1 PRHDT, CDR2 FYEKMQ (reference sequence). CDR3 DNA sequence: TGTGCCAGCAGCTCCCTAGCGGGGGTATCGGAGACCCAGTACTTC. Its protein is CASSSLAGVSETQYF.

The chain recombines TRBV6-5 with TRBJ1-2; D ambiguous. The V end lost 0 bases, the J end lost 0 bases, and 5 bases lay between the germline ends. The length of the CDR3 is 14 residues. CDR1 is MNHEY, CDR2 SVGAGI, per germline. The CDR3: CASSYSGTNYGYTF. The DNA of the CDR3 is TGTGCCAGCAGTTACTCTGGGACTAACTATGGCTACACCTTC.

This clone was counted once. The gene calls are TRBV6-1 and TRBJ2-7; D perhaps matches TRBD1 (6 bases). From germline, CDR1 is MNHNS and CDR2 SASEGT. The CDR3 contains 15 residues. V was pared by 0 bases and J by 3 bases, with 12 bases between. The CDR3 sequence: CASSEAAWTDYEQYF. The CDR3 DNA is TGTGCCAGCAGTGAAGCAGCGTGGACAGACTACGAGCAGTACTTC.

The J gene is TRBJ2-2, the V gene TRBV9, with 9 positions matching TRBD2. This CDR3 has 15 amino acids. The V gene's germline CDR1 is SGDLS and CDR2 YYNGEE. V gave up 2 bases and J gave up 7 bases; unmatched junction bases: 6. The CDR3 bases are TGTGCCAGCAGCGTCGAGGGACTAGCAGTCGGGGAGCTGTTTTTT. Its translation is CASSVEGLAVGELFF.

The chain combines TRBV5-1 with TRBJ2-3, with 9 bases identical to TRBD2. Germline V gene lookup returns CDR1 SGHRS and CDR2 YFSETQ. CDR3 length equals 17 residues. Trimming took 2 bases from V and 2 from J; bases not matched to a gene: 9. The CDR3 reads CASSFGSGGRATDTQYF. The CDR3 coding sequence is TGCGCCAGCAGCTTCGGTAGCGGGGGCCGAGCCACAGATACGCAGTATTTT.

This chain connects TRBV2 to TRBJ1-1, with a tentative D call TRBD1 (5 bases). CDR1 SNHLY and CDR2 FYNNEI come from the germline V gene. V was cut by 9 bases and J by 1 base, with 15 bases left in between. The CDR3 has 14 amino acids. CDR3 bases: TGTGCCAGTCTCAGGGCAGGGCAGAACACTGAAGCTTTCTTT. It translates to CASLRAGQNTEAFF.

The V gene is TRBV10-3, the J gene TRBJ2-1; 12 nucleotides agree with TRBD1. The CDR3 spans 16 residues. Germline loops: CDR1 ENHRY, CDR2 SYGVKD. J was trimmed by 7 bases and V by 3 bases; bases with no gene match: 7. The CDR3 is CAISEGTGGGGNEQFF. The CDR3 DNA sequence: TGTGCCATCAGTGAAGGGACAGGGGGCGGTGGGAATGAGCAGTTCTTC.

This clone was found a few times. The chain couples TRBV11-2 to TRBJ1-6; D gene unclear. Trimming shortened V by 0 bases and J by 10 bases, and 13 bases separated the two germline ends. This CDR3 is 15 amino acids long. Germline CDR1 is SGHAT and CDR2 is FQNNGV. The DNA of the CDR3 is TGTGCCAGCAGCTTAGATGACCGGATGTTCTCACCCCTCCACTTT. Protein product: CASSLDDRMFSPLHF.

The chain joins TRBV9 to TRBJ2-3; D not resolved. Germline V CDR1 and CDR2: SGDLS, YYNGEE. The CDR3 is 15 residues long. V lost 4 bases, J lost 4 bases, and 16 bases lay in between. The DNA of the CDR3 is TGTGCCAGCAGCCCGGGCCCCTCTCGAGCAGATACGCAGTATTTT. This codes for CASSPGPSRADTQYF. Using reference TRBV9 and TRBJ2-3 for the parts outside the CDR3, the full variable domain is DSGVTQTPKHLITATGQRVTLRCSPRSGDLSVYWYQQSLDQGLQFLIQYYNGEERAKGNILERFSAQQFPDLHSELNLSSLELGDSALYFCASSPGPSRADTQYFGPGTRLTVL.

The chain recombines TRBV7-2 with TRBJ2-1; 7 nucleotides agree with TRBD2. This CDR3 comprises 15 residues. The germline V gene encodes CDR1 SGHTA and CDR2 FQGNSA. V dropped 1 base and J dropped 4; count of bases not matched to a gene: 4. In DNA form, the CDR3 reads TGTGCCAGCAGCTTAGTCGGGGGGAGTTACAATGAGCAGTTCTTC. This translates into CASSLVGGSYNEQFF.

This chain links TRBV9 with TRBJ2-5, with D tentatively TRBD2 (6 bases). The V end was cut by 2 bases, the J end by 5 bases, with 10 bases between. Per the germline V gene, CDR1 is SGDLS and CDR2 is YYNGEE. This CDR3 has 13 amino acids. CDR3 nucleotide sequence: TGTGCCAGCAGCGTGGGGGGACGGGAGACCCAGTACTTC. It encodes CASSVGGRETQYF. The complete variable domain, with remaining parts taken from reference TRBV9 and TRBJ2-5, reads DSGVTQTPKHLITATGQRVTLRCSPRSGDLSVYWYQQSLDQGLQFLIQYYNGEERAKGNILERFSAQQFPDLHSELNLSSLELGDSALYFCASSVGGRETQYFGPGTRLLVL.

The J gene is TRBJ1-3, the V gene TRBV9, with 8 bases identical to TRBD1. The germline V gene encodes CDR1 SGDLS and CDR2 YYNGEE. The CDR3 spans 18 residues. The ends lost 3 bases at V and 4 bases at J; junction bases unmatched: 15. The CDR3 coding sequence is TGTGCCAGCAGCGAATCGGGGACAGGTGACTTCAGGGGAAACACCATATATTTT. Translating gives CASSESGTGDFRGNTIYF.

The chain has TRBV14 and TRBJ1-3; D is unresolved. The CDR3 has 14 amino acids. Trimming shortened V by 1 base and J by 6 bases, and 10 bases separated the two germline ends. In germline, CDR1 is SGHDN, CDR2 FVKESK. CDR3 sequence: CASSQVGVENTIYF. The CDR3 DNA follows: TGTGCCAGCAGCCAAGTCGGGGTGGAAAACACCATATATTTT.

The chain uses TRBV6-6 and TRBJ2-4; tentative D call: TRBD1 (6 bases). From germline, CDR1 is MNHNY and CDR2 SVGAGI (reference sequence). This CDR3 is 14 amino acids long. The V end lost 2 bases, the J end lost 3 bases, and 8 bases lay between the germline ends. The DNA of the CDR3 is TGTGCCAGCAGTTACAAGGGGGACAAAAACATTCAGTACTTC. Protein sequence: CASSYKGDKNIQYF.

V gene TRBV19 combines with J gene TRBJ1-6; D call uncertain. Germline CDR1 and CDR2: LNHDA and SQIVND (reference sequence). The ends were cut back, 3 bases at V and 9 bases at J, with 15 bases in the middle. The CDR3 has 15 amino acids. The CDR3 loop reads CASSMGSVPSSPLHF. The CDR3 DNA reads as TGTGCCAGTAGTATGGGTTCAGTGCCCTCTTCACCCCTCCACTTT.

V is TRBV29-1 and J is TRBJ2-1; 8 nucleotides match TRBD2. This CDR3 has 12 amino acids. With V trimmed by 8 bases and J by 6 bases, 6 bases remained unmatched. Germline assignment: CDR1 SQVTM and CDR2 ANQGSEA. CDR3 loop: CSSGLASNEQFF. The CDR3 coding sequence is TGCAGCTCCGGACTAGCTAGCAATGAGCAGTTCTTC.

The chain joins TRBV16 to TRBJ1-5; D is uncertain. Germline lookup yields CDR1 KGHSY and CDR2 FQNENV. This CDR3 has 15 residues. Trimming took off 0 bases at V and 0 bases at J, with 6 bases between the two ends. The CDR3 loop reads CASSQSWASNQPQHF. CDR3 bases: TGTGCCAGCAGCCAATCCTGGGCTAGCAATCAGCCCCAGCATTTT.

This chain connects TRBV27 to TRBJ1-2; 7 nucleotides align to TRBD1. The CDR3 has 15 amino acids. The germline V gene has CDR1 MNHEY and CDR2 SMNVEV (reference sequence). V dropped 5 bases and J dropped 1; count of bases not matched to a gene: 7. The CDR3 reads CASSPTGVDNYGYTF. DNA for the CDR3: TGTGCCAGCAGTCCAACAGGGGTCGATAACTATGGCTACACCTTC.

The V call is TRBV18, the J call TRBJ2-4; 11 bases are shared with TRBD1. The germline CDR1 and CDR2 sequences are KGHSH and LQKENI. This CDR3 contains 15 residues. Losses at the gene ends were 1 base for V and 5 bases for J; bases not matched to a gene: 1. Here the CDR3 reads CASSPLGQGENIQYF. CDR3 sequence (DNA): TGTGCCAGCTCACCACTGGGACAGGGGGAAAACATTCAGTACTTC.

In nucleotides, the CDR3 is TGTGCCAGCAAGACACAGGTAATCACATCCGGCTACACCTTC. This codes for CASKTQVITSGYTF. The chain combines TRBV5-5 with TRBJ1-2, with TRBD1 as a possible D gene (5 bases). The CDR3 is made up of 14 amino acids. Between the trimmed V and J ends, which lost 6 bases and 8 bases, there was a span of 20 bases. CDR1 and CDR2 from the germline V gene are SGHKS and YYEKEE (reference sequence).